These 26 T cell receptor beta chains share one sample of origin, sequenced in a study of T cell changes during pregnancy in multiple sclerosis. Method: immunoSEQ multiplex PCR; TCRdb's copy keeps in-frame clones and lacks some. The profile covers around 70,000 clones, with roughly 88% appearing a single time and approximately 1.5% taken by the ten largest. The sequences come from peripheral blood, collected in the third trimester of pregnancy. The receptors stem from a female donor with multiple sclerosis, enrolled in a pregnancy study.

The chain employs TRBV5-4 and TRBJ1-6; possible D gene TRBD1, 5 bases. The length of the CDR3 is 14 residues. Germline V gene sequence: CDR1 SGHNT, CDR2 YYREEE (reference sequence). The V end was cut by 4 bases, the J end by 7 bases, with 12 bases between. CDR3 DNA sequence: TGTGCCAGCAGCGCCGTGGGGGGAAATTCACCCCTCCACTTT. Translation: CASSAVGGNSPLHF. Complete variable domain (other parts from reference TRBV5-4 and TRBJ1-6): ETGVTQSPTHLIKTRGQQVTLRCSSQSGHNTVSWYQQALGQGPQFIFQYYREEENGRGNFPPRFSGLQFPNYSSELNVNALELDDSALYLCASSAVGGNSPLHFGNGTRLTVT.

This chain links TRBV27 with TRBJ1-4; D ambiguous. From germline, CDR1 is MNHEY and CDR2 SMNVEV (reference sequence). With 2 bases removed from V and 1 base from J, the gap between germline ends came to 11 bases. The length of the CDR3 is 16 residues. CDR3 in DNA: TGTGCCAGCAGTTTAAATGGGGAGGGAACTAATGAAAAACTGTTTTTT. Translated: CASSLNGEGTNEKLFF.

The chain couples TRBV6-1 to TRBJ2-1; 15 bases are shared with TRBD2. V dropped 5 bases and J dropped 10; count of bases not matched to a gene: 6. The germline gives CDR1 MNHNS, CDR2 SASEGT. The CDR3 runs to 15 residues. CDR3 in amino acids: CASSIGTSGGREQFF. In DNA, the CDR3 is TGTGCCAGCAGTATCGGGACTAGCGGGGGGCGAGAGCAGTTCTTC.

This CDR3 is CASSPPEYSGNTIYF. The DNA for the CDR3 is TGTGCCAGCTCACCACCGGAGTACTCTGGAAACACCATATATTTT. This chain joins TRBV18 and TRBJ1-3; the D is unclear. The CDR3 length is 15 residues. V gave up 0 bases and J gave up 0 bases, with 6 bases separating them. Germline values: CDR1 KGHSH, CDR2 LQKENI. The full variable domain, completed using reference TRBV18 and TRBJ1-3, is NAGVMQNPRHLVRRRGQEARLRCSPMKGHSHVYWYRQLPEEGLKFMVYLQKENIIDESGMPKERFSAEFPKEGPSILRIQQVVRGDSAAYFCASSPPEYSGNTIYFGEGSWLTVV.

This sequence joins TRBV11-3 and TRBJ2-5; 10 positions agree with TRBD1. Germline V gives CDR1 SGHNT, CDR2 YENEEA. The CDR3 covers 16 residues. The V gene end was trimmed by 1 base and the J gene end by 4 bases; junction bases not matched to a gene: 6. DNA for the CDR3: TGTGCCAGCAGCTTAGGTGGTCGGACAGGGGGAGAGACCCAGTACTTC. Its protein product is CASSLGGRTGGETQYF.

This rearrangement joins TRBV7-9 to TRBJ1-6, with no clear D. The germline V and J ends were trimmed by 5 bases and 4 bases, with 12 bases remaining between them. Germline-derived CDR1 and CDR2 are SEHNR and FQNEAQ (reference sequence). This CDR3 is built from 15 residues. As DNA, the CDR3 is TGTGCCAGCAGCCGATCAGATTATTATAATTCACCCCTCCACTTT. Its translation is CASSRSDYYNSPLHF.

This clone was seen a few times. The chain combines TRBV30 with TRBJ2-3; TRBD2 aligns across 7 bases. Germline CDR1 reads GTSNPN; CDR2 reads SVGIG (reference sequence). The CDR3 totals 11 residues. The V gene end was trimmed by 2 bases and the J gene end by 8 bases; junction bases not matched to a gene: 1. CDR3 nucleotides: TGTGCCTGGAGTTGGGAGGGTACGCAGTATTTT. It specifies CAWSWEGTQYF.

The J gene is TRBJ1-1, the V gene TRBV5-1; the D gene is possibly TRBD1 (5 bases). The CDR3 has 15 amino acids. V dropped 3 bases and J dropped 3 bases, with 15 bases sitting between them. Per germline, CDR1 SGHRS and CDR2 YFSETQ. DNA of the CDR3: TGCGCCAGCAGCTGGGGAGGGGATCGTGACACTGAAGCTTTCTTT. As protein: CASSWGGDRDTEAFF.

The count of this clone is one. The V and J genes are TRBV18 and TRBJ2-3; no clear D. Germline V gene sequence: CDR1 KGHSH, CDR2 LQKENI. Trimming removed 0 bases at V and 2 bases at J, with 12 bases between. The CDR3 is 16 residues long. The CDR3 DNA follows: TGTGCCAGCTCACCACCGGTTACCGGTATCACAGATACGCAGTATTTT. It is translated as CASSPPVTGITDTQYF.

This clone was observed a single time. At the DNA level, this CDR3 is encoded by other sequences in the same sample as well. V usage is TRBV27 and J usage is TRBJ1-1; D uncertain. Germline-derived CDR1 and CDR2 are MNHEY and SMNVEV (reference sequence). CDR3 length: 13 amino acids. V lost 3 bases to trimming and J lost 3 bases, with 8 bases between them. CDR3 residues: CASSFGRHTEAFF. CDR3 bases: TGTGCCAGCAGTTTCGGGAGGCACACTGAAGCTTTCTTT.

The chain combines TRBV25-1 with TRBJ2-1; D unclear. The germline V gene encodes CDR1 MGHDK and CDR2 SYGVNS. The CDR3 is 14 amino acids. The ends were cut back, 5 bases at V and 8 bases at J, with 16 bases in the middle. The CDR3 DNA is TGTGCCAGCAGTAACCCCTCCAGGATGGATGAGCAGTTCTTC. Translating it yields CASSNPSRMDEQFF.

In nucleotides, the CDR3 is TGTGCCAGCTCACCACCGGGTGTCAGGACAGATACGCAGTATTTT. It translates to CASSPPGVRTDTQYF. The chain has TRBV18 and TRBJ2-3; D remains unclear. Looked up from germline, CDR1 is KGHSH and CDR2 is LQKENI. Trimming shortened V by 0 bases and J by 3 bases, and 10 bases separated the two germline ends. The CDR3 is made up of 15 amino acids. The full variable domain, completed using reference TRBV18 and TRBJ2-3, is NAGVMQNPRHLVRRRGQEARLRCSPMKGHSHVYWYRQLPEEGLKFMVYLQKENIIDESGMPKERFSAEFPKEGPSILRIQQVVRGDSAAYFCASSPPGVRTDTQYFGPGTRLTVL.

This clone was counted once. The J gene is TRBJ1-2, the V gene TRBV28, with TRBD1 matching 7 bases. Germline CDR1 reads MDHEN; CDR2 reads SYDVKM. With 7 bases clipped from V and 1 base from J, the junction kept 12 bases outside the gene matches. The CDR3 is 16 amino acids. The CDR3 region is CASIPPPGQNNYGYTF. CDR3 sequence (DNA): TGTGCCAGCATCCCCCCTCCGGGACAGAATAACTATGGCTACACCTTC.

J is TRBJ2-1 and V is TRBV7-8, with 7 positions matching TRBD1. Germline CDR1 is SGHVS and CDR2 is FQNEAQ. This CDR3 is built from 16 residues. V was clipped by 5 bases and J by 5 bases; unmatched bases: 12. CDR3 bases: TGTGCCAGCAGCCCGCCGCGAGGGGGCGCGCACAATGAGCAGTTCTTC. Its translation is CASSPPRGGAHNEQFF.

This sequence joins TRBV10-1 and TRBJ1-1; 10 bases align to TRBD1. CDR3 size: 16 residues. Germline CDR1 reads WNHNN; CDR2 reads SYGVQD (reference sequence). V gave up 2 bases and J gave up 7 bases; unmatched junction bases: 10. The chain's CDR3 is CASSEGPGQGTSEAFF. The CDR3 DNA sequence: TGCGCCAGCAGTGAGGGACCGGGACAGGGGACCAGTGAAGCTTTCTTT.

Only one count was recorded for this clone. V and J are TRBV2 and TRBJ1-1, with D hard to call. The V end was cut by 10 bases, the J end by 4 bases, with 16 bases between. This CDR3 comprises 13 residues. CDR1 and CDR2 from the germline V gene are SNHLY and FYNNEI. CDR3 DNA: TGTGCCACGCACCGGGATCAAGGCACTGAAGCTTTCTTT. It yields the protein CATHRDQGTEAFF.

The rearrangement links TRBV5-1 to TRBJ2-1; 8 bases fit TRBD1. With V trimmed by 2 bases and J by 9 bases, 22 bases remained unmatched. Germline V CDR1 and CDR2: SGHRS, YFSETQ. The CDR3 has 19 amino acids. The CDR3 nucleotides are TGCGCCAGCAGCTTCACCGGGGATTTTCTTGGACAGGGAAAGAGTGAGCAGTTCTTC. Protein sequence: CASSFTGDFLGQGKSEQFF.

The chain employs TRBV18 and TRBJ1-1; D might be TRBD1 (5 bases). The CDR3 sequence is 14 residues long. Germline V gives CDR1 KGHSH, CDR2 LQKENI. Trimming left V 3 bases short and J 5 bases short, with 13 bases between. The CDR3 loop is CASSPRGRRTEAFF. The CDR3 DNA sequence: TGTGCCAGCTCACCGCGGGGGAGGAGGACTGAAGCTTTCTTT. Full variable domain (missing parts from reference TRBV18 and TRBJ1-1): NAGVMQNPRHLVRRRGQEARLRCSPMKGHSHVYWYRQLPEEGLKFMVYLQKENIIDESGMPKERFSAEFPKEGPSILRIQQVVRGDSAAYFCASSPRGRRTEAFFGQGTRLTVV.

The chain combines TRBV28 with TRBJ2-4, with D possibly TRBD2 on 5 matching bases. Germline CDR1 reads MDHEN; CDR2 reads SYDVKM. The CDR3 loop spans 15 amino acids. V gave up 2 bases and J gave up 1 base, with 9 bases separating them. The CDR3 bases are TGTGCCAGCAGTTTAGGCGGGTCCGCCAAAAACATTCAGTACTTC. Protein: CASSLGGSAKNIQYF.

CDR3 residues: CASSLGRRGSSYNEQFF. In DNA form, the CDR3 reads TGTGCCAGCAGCTTAGGCAGACGGGGTTCCTCCTACAATGAGCAGTTCTTC. The chain is built from TRBV7-3 and TRBJ2-1, with D perhaps matching TRBD2 (5 bases). The V end lost 2 bases, the J end lost 0 bases, and 14 bases lay between the germline ends. The CDR3 loop spans 17 amino acids. CDR1 is SGHTA and CDR2 is FQGTGA in the germline V gene.

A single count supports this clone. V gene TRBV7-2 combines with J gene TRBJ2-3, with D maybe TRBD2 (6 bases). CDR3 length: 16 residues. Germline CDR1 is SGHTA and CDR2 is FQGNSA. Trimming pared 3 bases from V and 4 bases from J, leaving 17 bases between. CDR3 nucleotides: TGTGCCAGCAGCTTTTCGGTCTACGGGGGTCCAGATACGCAGTATTTT. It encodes CASSFSVYGGPDTQYF. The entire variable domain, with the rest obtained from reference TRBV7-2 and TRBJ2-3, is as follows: GAGVSQSPSNKVTEKGKDVELRCDPISGHTALYWYRQSLGQGLEFLIYFQGNSAPDKSGLPSDRFSAERTGGSVSTLTIQRTQQEDSAVYLCASSFSVYGGPDTQYFGPGTRLTVL.

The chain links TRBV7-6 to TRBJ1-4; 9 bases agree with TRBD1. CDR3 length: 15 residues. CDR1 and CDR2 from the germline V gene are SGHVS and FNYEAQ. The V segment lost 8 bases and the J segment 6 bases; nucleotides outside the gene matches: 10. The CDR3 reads CASRPAGTGHEKLFF. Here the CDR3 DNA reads TGTGCCAGCCGCCCCGCGGGGACAGGGCATGAAAAACTGTTTTTT.

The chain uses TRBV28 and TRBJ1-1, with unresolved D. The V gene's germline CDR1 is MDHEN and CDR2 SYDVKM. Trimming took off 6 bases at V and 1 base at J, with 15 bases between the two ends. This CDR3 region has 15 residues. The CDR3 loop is CASSPPLGRNTEAFF. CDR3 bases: TGTGCCAGCAGCCCTCCTCTTGGCAGGAACACTGAAGCTTTCTTT.

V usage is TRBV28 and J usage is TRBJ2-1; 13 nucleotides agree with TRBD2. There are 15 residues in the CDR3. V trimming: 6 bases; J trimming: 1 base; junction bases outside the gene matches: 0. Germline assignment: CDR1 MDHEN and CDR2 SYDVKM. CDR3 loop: CASRLAGGSYNEQFF. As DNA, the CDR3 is TGTGCCAGCAGACTAGCGGGGGGGTCCTACAATGAGCAGTTCTTC.

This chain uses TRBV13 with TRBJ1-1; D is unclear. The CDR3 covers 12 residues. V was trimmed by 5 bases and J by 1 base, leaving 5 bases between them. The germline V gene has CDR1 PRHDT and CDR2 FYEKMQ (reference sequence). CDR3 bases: TGTGCCAGCAGCCACAGGAACACTGAAGCTTTCTTT. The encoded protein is CASSHRNTEAFF.

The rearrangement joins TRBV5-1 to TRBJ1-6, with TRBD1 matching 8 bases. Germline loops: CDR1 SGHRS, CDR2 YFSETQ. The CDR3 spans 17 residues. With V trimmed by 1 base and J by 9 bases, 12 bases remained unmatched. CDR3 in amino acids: CASSLSSTGTGGSPLHF. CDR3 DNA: TGCGCCAGCAGCTTGTCGTCCACCGGGACAGGAGGTTCACCCCTCCACTTT.